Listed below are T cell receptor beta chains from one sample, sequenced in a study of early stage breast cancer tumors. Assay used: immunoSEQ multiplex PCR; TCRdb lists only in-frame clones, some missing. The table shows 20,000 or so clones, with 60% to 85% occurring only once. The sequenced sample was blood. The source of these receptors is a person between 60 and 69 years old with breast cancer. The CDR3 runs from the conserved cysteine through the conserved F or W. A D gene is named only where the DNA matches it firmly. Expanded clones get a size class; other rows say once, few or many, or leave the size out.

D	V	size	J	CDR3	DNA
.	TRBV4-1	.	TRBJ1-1	CASSPSLVTNTEAFF	TGCGCCAGCAGCCCCTCGTTGGTAACGAACACTGAAGCTTTCTTT
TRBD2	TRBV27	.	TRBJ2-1	CASSLWGGSGERNEQFF	TGTGCCAGCAGTTTATGGGGCGGGAGTGGTGAAAGGAATGAGCAGTTCTTC
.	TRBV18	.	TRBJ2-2	CASSPSAGADTGELFF	TGTGCCAGCTCACCATCGGCGGGGGCGGACACCGGGGAGCTGTTTTTT
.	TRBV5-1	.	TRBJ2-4	CASSLAGEVYIQYF	TGCGCCAGCAGCTTGGCAGGGGAGGTATACATTCAGTACTTC
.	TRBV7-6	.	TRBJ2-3	CASTGRVGWTPDTQYF	TGTGCCAGCACCGGCCGTGTGGGGTGGACCCCAGATACGCAGTATTTT
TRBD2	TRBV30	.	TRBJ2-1	CAWSWTGTSGGLRNEQFF	TGTGCCTGGAGTTGGACCGGGACTAGCGGGGGTTTGAGGAATGAGCAGTTCTTC
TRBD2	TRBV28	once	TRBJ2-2	CASSRLAGETGELFF	TGTGCCAGCAGTAGACTAGCGGGAGAGACCGGGGAGCTGTTTTTT
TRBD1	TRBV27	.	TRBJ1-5	CASSGTGGQPQHF	TGTGCCAGCAGTGGGACAGGGGGGCAGCCCCAGCATTTT
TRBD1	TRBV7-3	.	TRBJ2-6	CASSTIQGLGSGANVLTF	TGTGCCAGCAGCACGATACAGGGGTTAGGCTCTGGGGCCAACGTCCTGACTTTC
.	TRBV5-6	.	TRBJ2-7	CASSLRASYEQYF	TGTGCCAGCAGCTTGCGGGCTTCCTACGAGCAGTACTTC
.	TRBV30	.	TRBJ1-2	CAWRATGLGGYTF	TGTGCCTGGAGGGCCACAGGGTTGGGGGGCTACACCTTC
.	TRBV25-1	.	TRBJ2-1	CASSADSGDMTEHEQFF	TGTGCCAGCAGTGCCGATTCGGGGGACATGACCGAGCATGAGCAGTTCTTC
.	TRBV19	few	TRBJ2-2	CASSMDRDGGGTGELFF	TGTGCCAGTAGTATGGATCGGGACGGAGGTGGCACCGGGGAGCTGTTTTTT
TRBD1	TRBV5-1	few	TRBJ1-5	CASSLAGTENQPQHF	TGCGCCAGCAGCTTGGCAGGGACAGAGAATCAGCCCCAGCATTTT
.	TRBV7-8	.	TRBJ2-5	CASRKTEETQYF	TGTGCCAGCAGGAAGACTGAAGAGACCCAGTACTTC
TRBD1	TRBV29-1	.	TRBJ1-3	CSVGGRTGELSGNTIYF	TGCAGCGTGGGGGGTCGGACAGGGGAACTCTCTGGAAACACCATATATTTT
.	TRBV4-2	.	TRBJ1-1	CASSQVGQSMNTEAFF	TGTGCCAGCAGCCAAGTAGGACAGTCCATGAACACTGAAGCTTTCTTT
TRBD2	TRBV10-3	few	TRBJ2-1	CAIAGTSGNNEQFF	TGTGCCATAGCCGGGACTAGCGGAAACAATGAGCAGTTCTTC
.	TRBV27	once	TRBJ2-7	CASSLGDFYEQYF	TGTGCCAGCAGTTTAGGGGACTTTTACGAGCAGTACTTC
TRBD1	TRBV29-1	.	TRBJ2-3	CSVDMGQEDTQYF	TGCAGCGTTGATATGGGACAGGAAGATACGCAGTATTTT
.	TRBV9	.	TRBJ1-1	CASSVLGNTEAFF	TGTGCCAGCAGCGTGCTGGGGAACACTGAAGCTTTCTTT
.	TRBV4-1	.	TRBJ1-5	CASSLSDRRPQHF	TGCGCCAGCAGCCTTTCAGACAGGAGGCCCCAGCATTTT
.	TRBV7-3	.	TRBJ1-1	CASSPDTNTEAFF	TGTGCCAGCAGCCCCGACACCAACACTGAAGCTTTCTTT
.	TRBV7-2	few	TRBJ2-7	CASGELGFSEQYF	TGTGCCAGCGGGGAGCTGGGGTTTTCCGAGCAGTACTTC
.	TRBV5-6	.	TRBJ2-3	CASSLEGGGSDTQYF	TGTGCCAGCAGCTTGGAGGGGGGAGGATCAGATACGCAGTATTTT
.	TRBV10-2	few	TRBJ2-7	CASTTGSIYEQYF	TGCGCCTCCACCACAGGGAGCATCTACGAGCAGTACTTC
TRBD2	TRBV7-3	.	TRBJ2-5	CASSLIPSGGQETQYF	TGTGCCAGCAGCTTAATCCCTAGCGGGGGACAAGAGACCCAGTACTTC
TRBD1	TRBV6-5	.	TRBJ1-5	CASSYGQGNQPQHF	TGTGCCAGCAGTTACGGACAGGGGAATCAGCCCCAGCATTTT
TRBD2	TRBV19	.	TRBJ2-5	CASNKMGGRTETQYF	TGTGCCAGTAACAAAATGGGAGGGAGGACAGAGACCCAGTACTTC
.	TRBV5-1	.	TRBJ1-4	CASSLDEKLFF	TGCGCCAGCAGCCTGGATGAAAAACTGTTTTTT
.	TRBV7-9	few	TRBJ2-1	CASLTGDSKGGGPLNEQFF	TGTGCCAGCTTAACCGGGGACAGTAAAGGGGGAGGTCCGCTGAATGAGCAGTTCTTC
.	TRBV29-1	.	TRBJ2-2	CSVEVGGGLLVGELFF	TGCAGCGTTGAAGTAGGTGGGGGCTTGTTGGTCGGGGAGCTGTTTTTT
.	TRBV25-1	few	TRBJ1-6	CASSGGYGYNSPLHF	TGTGCCAGCAGTGGCGGATACGGATATAATTCACCCCTCCACTTT
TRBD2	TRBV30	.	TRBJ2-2	CAARLAGVGGTGELFF	TGTGCCGCTCGACTAGCGGGAGTTGGTGGAACCGGGGAGCTGTTTTTT
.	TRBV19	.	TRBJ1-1	CASSITGQAFF	TGTGCCAGTAGTATTACGGGCCAAGCTTTCTTT
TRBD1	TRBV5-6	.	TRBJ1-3	CASSLQGMNSGNTIYF	TGTGCCAGCAGTTTACAGGGGATGAACTCTGGAAACACCATATATTTT
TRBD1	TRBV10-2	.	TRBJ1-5	CASSRTGSRDQPQHF	TGCGCCAGCAGTAGGACAGGCTCACGGGATCAGCCCCAGCATTTT
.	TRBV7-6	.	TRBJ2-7	CASSLGESGEQYF	TGTGCCAGCAGCTTGGGTGAGTCGGGCGAGCAGTACTTC
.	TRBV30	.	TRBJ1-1	CAWSVRQPNTEAFF	TGTGCCTGGAGTGTACGACAGCCGAACACTGAAGCTTTCTTT
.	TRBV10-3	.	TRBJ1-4	CAIKEGSANEKLFF	TGTGCCATCAAGGAGGGGTCAGCTAATGAAAAACTGTTTTTT
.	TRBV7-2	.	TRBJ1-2	CASSRDSFYGYTF	TGTGCCAGCAGCAGAGACAGCTTCTATGGCTACACCTTC